The TCR beta chain under discussion was sequenced for a study of T-cell memory formation after mild COVID-19. The study's findings and limits: Contracting clones localized mainly to CM and EM when CD4+ and mainly to EMRA when CD8+. Among clones contracting day 15 to 85, CD4/CD8 was balanced, whereas later expanders leaned CD4+.

This clonotype was seen many times. Its antigen is undetermined. A 5'RACE reaction primed in the constant segment made cDNA libraries of TCR alpha and TCR beta, and these carried sample barcodes and UMIs. TCRdb analysed the 5' RACE reads with MiXCR anew, one entry per CDR3 protein. This sample has roughly 170,000 distinct CDR3 sequences, with under 20% found just once. The specimen was PBMCs or a T cell subset sorted from them (not recorded which). The clonotype originates from a man aged 18 to 29 who had mild COVID-19 (a few samples of this study predate the infection). Cell type and time point are not known.

CDR3 sequence reads: CASSLLAETQYF. In DNA form, the CDR3 reads TGTGCCAGCAGCTTATTGGCGGAGACCCAGTACTTC. The gene calls are TRBV11-2 and TRBJ2-5; the D is unclear. Trimming pared 2 bases from V and 5 bases from J, leaving 6 bases between. CDR3 length equals 12 residues. Germline values: CDR1 SGHAT, CDR2 FQNNGV.